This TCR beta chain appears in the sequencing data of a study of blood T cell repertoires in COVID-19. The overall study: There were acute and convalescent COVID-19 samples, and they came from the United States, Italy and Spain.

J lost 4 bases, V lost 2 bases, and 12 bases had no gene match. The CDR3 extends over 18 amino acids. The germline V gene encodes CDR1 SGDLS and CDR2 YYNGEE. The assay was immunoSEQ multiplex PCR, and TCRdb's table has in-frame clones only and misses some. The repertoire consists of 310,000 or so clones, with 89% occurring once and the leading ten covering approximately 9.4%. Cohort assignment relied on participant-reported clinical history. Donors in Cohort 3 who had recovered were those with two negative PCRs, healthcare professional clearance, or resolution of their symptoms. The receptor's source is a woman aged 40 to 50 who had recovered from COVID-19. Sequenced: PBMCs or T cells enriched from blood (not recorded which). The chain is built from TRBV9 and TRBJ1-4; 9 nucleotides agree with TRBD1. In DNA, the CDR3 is TGTGCCAGCAGCGTTGGTGGGACAGGGAGTAAGGGTAATGAAAAACTGTTTTTT. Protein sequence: CASSVGGTGSKGNEKLFF.